This T cell receptor beta chain was captured by sequencing in a study of cytomegalovirus exposure and HLA in healthy donors. The PCR used 60 Vbeta and 13 Jbeta primers. Repertoires were generated with immunoSEQ multiplex PCR, while TCRdb's copy carries only in-frame clones and drops some. The profile shows tens of thousands of clones, over 70% of them singletons. The germline CDR1 and CDR2 sequences are LNHNV and YYDKDF (reference sequence). This CDR3 is 14 amino acids long. Trimming shortened V by 0 bases and J by 5 bases, and 11 bases separated the two germline ends. This chain joins TRBV15 and TRBJ2-7; no reliable D call. The TCR sequence derives from a woman in her thirties or forties in good health and CMV-seronegative. The sample consisted of PBMCs. CDR3 sequence: CATSRDVEVDEQYF. The CDR3 region has the DNA TGTGCCACCAGCAGAGATGTCGAGGTCGACGAGCAGTACTTC.